The T cell receptor beta chain described here comes from a study of blood T cell repertoires in COVID-19. Study as a whole: From the United States, Italy and Spain came samples of acute and convalescent COVID-19. The analysed material was cDNA or gDNA that came from T cells, B-cell-depleted T cells, or PBMCs.

The CDR3 is 17 amino acids. The J segment lost 1 base and the V segment lost 2 bases, leaving 7 bases of the junction unmatched. Germline V gives CDR1 LGHNA, CDR2 YSLEER. Authors' data handling: Researchers report that nucleated cell counts were estimated from reference gene primer amplification. The protocol was immunoSEQ multiplex PCR, while the TCRdb copy is restricted to in-frame clones and leaves out a portion. D and trimming were read from the DNA, whereas the V and J calls and clone size are those reported in that table. The sample shows around 110,000 clones, approximately 88% of them seen only once. This clone has only one observation.

Material: peripheral blood. The sequence was collected from a man aged 35 to 55 with active or convalescent COVID-19. V and J are TRBV4-3 and TRBJ2-2; 7 bases fit TRBD1. The CDR3 loop is CASSQSLTGMNTGELFF. The CDR3 DNA follows: TGCGCCAGCAGCCAATCACTGACAGGGATGAACACCGGGGAGCTGTTTTTT.